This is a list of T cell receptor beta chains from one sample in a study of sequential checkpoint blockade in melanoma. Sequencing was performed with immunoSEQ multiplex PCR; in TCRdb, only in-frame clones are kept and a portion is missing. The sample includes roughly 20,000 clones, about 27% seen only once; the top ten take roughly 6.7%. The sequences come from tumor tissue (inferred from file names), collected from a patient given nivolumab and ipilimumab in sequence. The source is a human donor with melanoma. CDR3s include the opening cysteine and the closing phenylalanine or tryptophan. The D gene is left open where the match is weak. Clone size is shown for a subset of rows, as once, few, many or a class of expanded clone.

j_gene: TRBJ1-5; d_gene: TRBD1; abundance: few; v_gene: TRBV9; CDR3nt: TGTGCCAGCAGCGTTGGGACAGTCAATCAGCCCCAGCATTTT; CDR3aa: CASSVGTVNQPQHF
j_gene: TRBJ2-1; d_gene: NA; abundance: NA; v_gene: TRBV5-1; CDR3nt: TGCGCCAGCAGCTTGGTTGTTAGCGGTTACAATGAGCAGTTCTTC; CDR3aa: CASSLVVSGYNEQFF
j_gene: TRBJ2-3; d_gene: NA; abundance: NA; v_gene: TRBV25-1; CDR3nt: TGTGCCAGCAGACCCCAGCGGTCTAGCACAGATACGCAGTATTTT; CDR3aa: CASRPQRSSTDTQYF
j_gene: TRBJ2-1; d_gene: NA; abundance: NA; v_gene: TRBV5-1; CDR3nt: TGCGCCAGCAGCTTCGGGGACGGAGCCAGTGAGCAGTTCTTC; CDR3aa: CASSFGDGASEQFF
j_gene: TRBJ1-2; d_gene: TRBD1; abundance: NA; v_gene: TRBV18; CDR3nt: TGTGCCAGCTCACCAGTTCCAGGGGGTAGTGGCTACACCTTC; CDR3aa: CASSPVPGGSGYTF
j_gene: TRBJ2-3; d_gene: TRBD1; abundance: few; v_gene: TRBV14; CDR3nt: TGTGCCAGCAGCCGACAGGGATTTAGCACAGATACGCAGTATTTT; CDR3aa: CASSRQGFSTDTQYF
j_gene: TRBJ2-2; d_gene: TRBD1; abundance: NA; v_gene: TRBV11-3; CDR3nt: TGTGCCAGCAGCCTCTTCCGAGGACAGGTCAACACCGGGGAGCTGTTTTTT; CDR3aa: CASSLFRGQVNTGELFF
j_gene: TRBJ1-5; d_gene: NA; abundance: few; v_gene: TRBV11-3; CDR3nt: TGTGCCAGCAGCTTAGGACACTTTAGCAATCAGCCCCAGCATTTT; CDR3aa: CASSLGHFSNQPQHF
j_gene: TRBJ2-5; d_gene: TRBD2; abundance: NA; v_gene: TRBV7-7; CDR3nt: TGTGCCAGCAGTCTACTAGCGGGGGCTCTCCAAGAGACCCAGTACTTC; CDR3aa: CASSLLAGALQETQYF
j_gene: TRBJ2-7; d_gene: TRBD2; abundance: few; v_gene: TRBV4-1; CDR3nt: TGCGCCAGCAGCGCTACTAGCGGGATGTTTTACGAGCAGTACTTC; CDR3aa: CASSATSGMFYEQYF
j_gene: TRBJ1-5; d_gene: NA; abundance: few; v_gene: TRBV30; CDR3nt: TGTGCCTGGAGTGTACTCCCTGGCAATCAGCCCCAGCATTTT; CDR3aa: CAWSVLPGNQPQHF
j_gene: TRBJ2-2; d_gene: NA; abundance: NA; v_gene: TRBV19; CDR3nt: TGTGCCAGTAGTTACGGGGGGCGAGGCGGGGAGCTGTTTTTT; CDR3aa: CASSYGGRGGELFF
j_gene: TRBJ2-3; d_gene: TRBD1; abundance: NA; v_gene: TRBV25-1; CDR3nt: TGTGCCAGCAGTGAGCGAGGGACAGGGGTTGGCACAGATACGCAGTATTTT; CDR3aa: CASSERGTGVGTDTQYF
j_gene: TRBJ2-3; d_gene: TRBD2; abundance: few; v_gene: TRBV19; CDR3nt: TGTGCCAGTACGAGCGGGGGGAGTGAAACAGATACGCAGTATTTT; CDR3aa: CASTSGGSETDTQYF
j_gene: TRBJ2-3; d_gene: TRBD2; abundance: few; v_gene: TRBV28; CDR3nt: TGTGCCAGCAGTTTTCGTCCGGGACTAGCGGGAGAGGTAACAGATACGCAGTATTTT; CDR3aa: CASSFRPGLAGEVTDTQYF
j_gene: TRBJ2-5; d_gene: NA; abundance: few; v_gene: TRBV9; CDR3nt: TGTGCCAGCAGCGTAGAGTCTGGGGGCCTGGGAGAGACCCAGTACTTC; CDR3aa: CASSVESGGLGETQYF
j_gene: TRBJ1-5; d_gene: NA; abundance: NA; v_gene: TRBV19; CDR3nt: TGTGCCAGTAGTATAGATCTTCGGAGAGCACAGCCCCAGCATTTT; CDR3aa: CASSIDLRRAQPQHF